These 11 T cell receptor beta chains were sequenced from one sample in a study of naive and memory T cell subsets. A UMI-containing oligonucleotide was joined by 3' ligation to the TCR cDNA template. Four PCR rounds used nested alpha and beta constant region primers plus the SP2 primer. MiXCR was run by TCRdb on the 5' RACE reads, yielding one entry per CDR3 protein. The table has about 48,000 distinct CDR3 sequences, 4% to 5% seen once; the top ten hold around 0.84%. Every receptor here comes from a female donor in good health.

The sample holds many counts of this clonotype. V is TRBV11-2 and J is TRBJ2-7; 8 positions match TRBD1. CDR3 length equals 15 residues. The V gene end was trimmed by 4 bases and the J gene end by 1 base; junction bases not matched to a gene: 6. Germline assignment: CDR1 SGHAT and CDR2 FQNNGV. CDR3 protein: CASSSSDRGSYEQYF. The CDR3 bases are TGTGCCAGCAGCTCATCCGACAGGGGTTCCTACGAGCAGTACTTC.

There are many counts of this clonotype. This chain uses TRBV7-8 with TRBJ2-5, with TRBD2 as a possible D gene (6 bases). Germline values: CDR1 SGHVS, CDR2 FQNEAQ. Trimming removed 10 bases from V and 4 bases from J, with 16 bases in between. The CDR3 spans 13 residues. Here the CDR3 DNA reads TGTGCCATGGCCGCGGGGAGCGGAGAGACCCAGTACTTC. Its translation: CAMAAGSGETQYF.

This clonotype was counted many times. The CDR3 nucleotides are TGCAGCGTCGCAGACTGGAGGGAAGAGACCCAGTACTTC. It specifies CSVADWREETQYF. The V call is TRBV29-1, the J call TRBJ2-5; a possible D gene is TRBD2 (6 bases). There are 13 residues in the CDR3. With 6 bases removed from V and 3 bases from J, the gap between germline ends came to 14 bases. CDR1 and CDR2 (germline): SQVTM, ANQGSEA.

This clonotype was seen repeatedly, ten times or more. The chain employs TRBV4-3 and TRBJ2-4; D is undetermined. Between the trimmed V and J ends, which lost 4 bases and 5 bases, there was a span of 18 bases. CDR3 length: 16 residues. Looked up from germline, CDR1 is LGHNA and CDR2 is YSLEER. In nucleotides, the CDR3 is TGCGCCAGCAGCCTACAGCATTCTGTGATAGAAAACATTCAGTACTTC. Translated, it gives CASSLQHSVIENIQYF.

The sample holds many counts of this clonotype. V gene TRBV3-1 combines with J gene TRBJ2-4; TRBD1 is a possible D gene (6 bases). Germline CDR1 reads LGHDT; CDR2 reads YNNKEL (reference sequence). The CDR3 runs to 16 residues. V was clipped by 6 bases and J by 3 bases, with 18 bases between them. The CDR3 sequence is CASSKGTSDSKNIQYF. In DNA form, the CDR3 reads TGTGCCAGCAGTAAGGGGACAAGCGATAGCAAAAACATTCAGTACTTC.

Many counts were recorded for this clonotype. This CDR3 fails to terminate in the conserved phenylalanine or tryptophan, so it likely reflects a read error. The V and J genes are TRBV12-3 or TRBV12-4 and TRBJ1-1; possible D gene TRBD1, 5 bases. The CDR3 runs 12 residues. Trimming took 7 bases from V and 4 from J, leaving 10 bases between them. CDR3 sequence (DNA): TGTGCCAGCACCCGCGGGGGCACTGAAGCTTTCCTT. Residues: CASTRGGTEAFL.

V and J are TRBV13 and TRBJ2-1; D gene unclear. The CDR3 spans 15 residues. CDR1 is PRHDT, CDR2 FYEKMQ, per germline (reference sequence). The V gene lost 2 bases and the J gene lost 0 bases, with 8 bases spanning the gap. As DNA, the CDR3 is TGTGCCAGCAGCTTAAACGGAGACTCCTACAATGAGCAGTTCTTC. Translating it yields CASSLNGDSYNEQFF. The variable domain in full, completed from reference TRBV13 and TRBJ2-1, reads AAGVIQSPRHLIKEKRETATLKCYPIPRHDTVYWYQQGPGQDPQFLISFYEKMQSDKGSIPDRFSAQQFSDYHSELNMSSLELGDSALYFCASSLNGDSYNEQFFGPGTRLTVL.

The chain combines TRBV29-1 with TRBJ2-3; TRBD2 agrees at 7 bases. V lost 5 bases to trimming and J lost 2 bases; unmatched junction nucleotides: 13. The CDR3 spans 16 residues. Germline V gives CDR1 SQVTM, CDR2 ANQGSEA. CDR3 loop: CSVFGFGRVPTDTQYF. The CDR3 nucleotides read TGCAGCGTTTTTGGTTTTGGGAGGGTCCCCACAGATACGCAGTATTTT.

This clonotype was seen many times. This chain links TRBV20-1 with TRBJ2-1, with TRBD1 as a possible D gene (6 bases). CDR1 DFQATT and CDR2 SNEGSKA come from the germline V gene (reference sequence). Trimming cost V 1 base and J 6 bases, with 16 bases left between them. The CDR3 totals 15 residues. In DNA form, the CDR3 reads TGCAGTGCTAGAGTTTGGGGGAGAGGGGGCAATGAGCAGTTCTTC. This gives the protein CSARVWGRGGNEQFF.

This chain connects TRBV24-1 to TRBJ2-1; 10 nucleotides align to TRBD2. The CDR3 is 16 residues long. Germline assignment: CDR1 KGHDR and CDR2 SFDVKD. V was pared by 4 bases and J by 8 bases, with 10 bases of the junction left unmatched. In DNA, the CDR3 is TGTGCCACCAGTGACGGACTAGCGGAAGGGGGCGATGAGCAGTTCTTC. Protein sequence: CATSDGLAEGGDEQFF.

This chain uses TRBV28 with TRBJ1-5; D not resolved. The CDR3 loop spans 12 amino acids. Deletions cut 6 bases from V and 3 bases from J, with 6 bases between. Germline V CDR1 and CDR2: MDHEN, SYDVKM. CDR3 sequence: CASRGNNQPQHF. CDR3 in DNA: TGTGCCAGCAGGGGCAACAATCAGCCCCAGCATTTT.